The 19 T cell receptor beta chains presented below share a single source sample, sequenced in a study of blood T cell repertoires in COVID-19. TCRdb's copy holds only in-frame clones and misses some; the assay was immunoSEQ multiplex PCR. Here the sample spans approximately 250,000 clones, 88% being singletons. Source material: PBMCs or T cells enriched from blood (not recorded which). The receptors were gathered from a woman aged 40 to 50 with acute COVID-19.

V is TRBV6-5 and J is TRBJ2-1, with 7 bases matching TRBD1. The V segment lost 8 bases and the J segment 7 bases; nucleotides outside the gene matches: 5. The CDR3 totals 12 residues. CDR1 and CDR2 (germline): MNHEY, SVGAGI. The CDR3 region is CASQRTGNEQFF. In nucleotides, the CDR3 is TGTGCCAGCCAGCGGACAGGAAATGAGCAGTTCTTC.

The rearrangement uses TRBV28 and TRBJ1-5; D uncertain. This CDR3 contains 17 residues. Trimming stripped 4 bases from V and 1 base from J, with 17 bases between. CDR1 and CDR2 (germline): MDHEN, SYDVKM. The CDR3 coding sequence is TGTGCCAGCAGTTCCCCTTTCACGGAGGAAAGCAATCAGCCCCAGCATTTT. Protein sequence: CASSSPFTEESNQPQHF.

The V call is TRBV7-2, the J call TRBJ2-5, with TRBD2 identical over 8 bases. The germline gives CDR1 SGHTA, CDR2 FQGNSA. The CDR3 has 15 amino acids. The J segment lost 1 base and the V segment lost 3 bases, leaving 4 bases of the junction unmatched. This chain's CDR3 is CASSFSGGSQETQYF. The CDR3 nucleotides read TGTGCCAGCAGCTTCAGCGGGGGTTCCCAAGAGACCCAGTACTTC.

CDR3 nucleotide sequence: TGTGCCATCAGTGAAGGACAGGGGTTCGAGACCCAGTACTTC. This encodes CAISEGQGFETQYF. V usage is TRBV10-3 and J usage is TRBJ2-5; 9 bases align to TRBD1. This CDR3 comprises 14 residues. The J segment lost 5 bases and the V segment lost 3 bases, leaving 4 bases of the junction unmatched. Germline V gives CDR1 ENHRY, CDR2 SYGVKD.

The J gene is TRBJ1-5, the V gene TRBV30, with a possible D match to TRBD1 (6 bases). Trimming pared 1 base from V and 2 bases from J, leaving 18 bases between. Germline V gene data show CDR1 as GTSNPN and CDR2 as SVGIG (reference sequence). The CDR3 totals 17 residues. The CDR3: CAWSDSGVSGRNQPQHF. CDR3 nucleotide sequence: TGTGCCTGGAGTGATTCAGGGGTCAGTGGGCGCAATCAGCCCCAGCATTTT. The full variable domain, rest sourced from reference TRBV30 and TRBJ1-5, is SQTIHQWPATLVQPVGSPLSLECTVEGTSNPNLYWYRQAAGRGLQLLFYSVGIGQISSEVPQNLSASRPQDRQFILSSKKLLLSDSGFYLCAWSDSGVSGRNQPQHFGDGTRLSIL.

The CDR3 bases are TGTGCCAGCAGTTTAGGCAGGGCAGATGGGAACACTGAAGCTTTCTTT. This encodes CASSLGRADGNTEAFF. This chain uses TRBV28 with TRBJ1-1; D possibly corresponds to TRBD1 (5 bases). This CDR3 comprises 16 residues. Between the trimmed V and J ends, which lost 2 bases and 1 base, there was a span of 14 bases. Looked up from germline, CDR1 is MDHEN and CDR2 is SYDVKM.

The CDR3 sequence: CASRDWGERGSRRQETQYF. For the CDR3, the DNA is TGTGCCAGCAGGGACTGGGGCGAGCGGGGATCGAGAAGACAAGAGACCCAGTACTTC. The chain joins TRBV7-9 to TRBJ2-5; 7 positions agree with TRBD2. The CDR3 has 19 amino acids. J gave up 2 bases and V 6 bases, and 21 bases lay outside the gene matches. The germline V gene has CDR1 SEHNR and CDR2 FQNEAQ (reference sequence).

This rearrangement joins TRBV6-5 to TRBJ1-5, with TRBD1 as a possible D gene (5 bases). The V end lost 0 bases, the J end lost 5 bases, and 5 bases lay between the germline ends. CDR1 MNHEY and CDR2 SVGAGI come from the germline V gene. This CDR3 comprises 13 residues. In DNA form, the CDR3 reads TGTGCCAGCAGTTACTCCAGGGATCAGCCCCAGCATTTT. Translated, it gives CASSYSRDQPQHF.

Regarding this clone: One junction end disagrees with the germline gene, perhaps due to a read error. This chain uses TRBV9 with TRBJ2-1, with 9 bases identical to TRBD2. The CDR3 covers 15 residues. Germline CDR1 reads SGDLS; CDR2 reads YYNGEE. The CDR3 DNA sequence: TGTGCCCGCAGCGTCGACGGCGGGGGGGGAAATGAGCAGTTCTTC. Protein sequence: CARSVDGGGGNEQFF.

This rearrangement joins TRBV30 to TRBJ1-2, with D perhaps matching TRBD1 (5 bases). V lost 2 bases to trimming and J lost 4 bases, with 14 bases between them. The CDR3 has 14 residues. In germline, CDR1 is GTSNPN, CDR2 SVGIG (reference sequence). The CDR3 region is CAWSPVTESYGYTF. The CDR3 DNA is TGTGCCTGGAGTCCTGTGACAGAAAGCTATGGCTACACCTTC.

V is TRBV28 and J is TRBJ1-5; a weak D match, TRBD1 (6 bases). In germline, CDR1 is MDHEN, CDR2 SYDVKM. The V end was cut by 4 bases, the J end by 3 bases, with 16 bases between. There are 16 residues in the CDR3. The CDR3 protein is CASSSPAGANNQPQHF. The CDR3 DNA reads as TGTGCCAGCAGTTCCCCCGCAGGGGCGAACAATCAGCCCCAGCATTTT.

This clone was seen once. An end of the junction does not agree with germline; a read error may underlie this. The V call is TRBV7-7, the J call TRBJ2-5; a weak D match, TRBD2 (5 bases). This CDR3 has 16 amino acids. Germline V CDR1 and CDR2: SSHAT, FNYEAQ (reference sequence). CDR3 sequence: CASSLRDRSSRETQYF. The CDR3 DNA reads TGTGCTAGCAGCCTCCGGGATCGGAGCTCTAGGGAGACCCAGTACTTC.

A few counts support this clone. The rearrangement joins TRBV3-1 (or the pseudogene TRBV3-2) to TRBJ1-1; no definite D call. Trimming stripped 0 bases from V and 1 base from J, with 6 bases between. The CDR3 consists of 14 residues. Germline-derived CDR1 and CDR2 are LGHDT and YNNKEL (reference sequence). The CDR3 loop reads CASSQDTENTEAFF. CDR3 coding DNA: TGTGCCAGCAGCCAAGACACAGAGAACACTGAAGCTTTCTTT.

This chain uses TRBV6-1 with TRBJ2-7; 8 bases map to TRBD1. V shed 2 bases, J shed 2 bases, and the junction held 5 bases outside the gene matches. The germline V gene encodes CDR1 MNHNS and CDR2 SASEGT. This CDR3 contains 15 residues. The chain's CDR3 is CASSERQGITYEQYF. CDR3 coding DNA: TGTGCCAGCAGTGAAAGACAGGGGATTACCTACGAGCAGTACTTC.

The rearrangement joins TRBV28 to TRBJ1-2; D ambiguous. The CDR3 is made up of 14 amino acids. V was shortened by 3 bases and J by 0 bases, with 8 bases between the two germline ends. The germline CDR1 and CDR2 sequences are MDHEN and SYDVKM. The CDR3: CASSLRGTNYGYTF. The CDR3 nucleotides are TGTGCCAGCAGTTTGCGAGGGACTAACTATGGCTACACCTTC.

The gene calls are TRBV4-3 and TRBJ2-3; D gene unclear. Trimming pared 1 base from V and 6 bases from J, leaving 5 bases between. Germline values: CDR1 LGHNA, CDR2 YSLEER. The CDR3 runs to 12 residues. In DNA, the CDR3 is TGCGCCAGCAGCCAAGTACAGGATACGCAGTATTTT. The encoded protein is CASSQVQDTQYF.

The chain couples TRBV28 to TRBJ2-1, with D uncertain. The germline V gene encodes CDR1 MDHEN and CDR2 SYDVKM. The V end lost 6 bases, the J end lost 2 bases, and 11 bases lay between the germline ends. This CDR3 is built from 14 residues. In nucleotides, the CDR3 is TGTGCCAGCAGGGGCCATCAGGCCTACAATGAGCAGTTCTTC. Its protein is CASRGHQAYNEQFF.

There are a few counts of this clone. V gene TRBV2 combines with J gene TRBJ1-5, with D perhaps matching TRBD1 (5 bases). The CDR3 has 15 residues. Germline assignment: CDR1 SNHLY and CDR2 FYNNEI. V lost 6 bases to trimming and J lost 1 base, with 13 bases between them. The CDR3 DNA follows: TGTGCCAGCAGACAACAGGAATTGAGCAATCAGCCCCAGCATTTT. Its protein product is CASRQQELSNQPQHF.

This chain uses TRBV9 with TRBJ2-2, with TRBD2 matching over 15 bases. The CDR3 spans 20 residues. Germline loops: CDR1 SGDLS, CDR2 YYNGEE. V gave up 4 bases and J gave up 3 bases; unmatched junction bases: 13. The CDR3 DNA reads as TGTGCCAGCAGCCACCCCGGACTAGCGGGAGGGCCGGAGTACACCGGGGAGCTGTTTTTT. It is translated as CASSHPGLAGGPEYTGELFF.